This T cell receptor beta chain was obtained from a study of cytomegalovirus exposure and HLA in healthy donors. Study-wide points: In vitro, three CMV-associated chains proved specific for CMV antigens. The sole available immune exposure information was CMV serostatus. For most TCR sequences rarity was the rule, although some public TCRs occurred in many donors. It has been reported that TCR beta sequences accurately predicted the HLA-A and HLA-B alleles of most subjects.

With regard to this clone: No antigen is known for it.

13 Jbeta primers and 60 Vbeta primers were used for the PCR. Profiling relied on immunoSEQ multiplex PCR, and the TCRdb table lists in-frame clones only, not all of them. Of roughly 100,000 clones listed, 55% to 75% are singletons. V was pared by 4 bases and J by 0 bases, with 10 bases between. CDR3 length: 15 amino acids. CDR1 is SGHTA, CDR2 FQGNSA, per germline. Sequenced input: PBMCs. The chain combines TRBV7-2 with TRBJ2-1; maybe TRBD1 (5 bases). This clonotype was obtained from a man aged 30-40 years in good health and CMV-seropositive. As DNA, the CDR3 is TGTGCCAGCAGCTCAGACAGAAGCTCCTACAATGAGCAGTTCTTC. Its protein product is CASSSDRSSYNEQFF. Based on the CDR3 plus reference TRBV7-2 and TRBJ2-1, the full variable domain is GAGVSQSPSNKVTEKGKDVELRCDPISGHTALYWYRQSLGQGLEFLIYFQGNSAPDKSGLPSDRFSAERTGGSVSTLTIQRTQQEDSAVYLCASSSDRSSYNEQFFGPGTRLTVL.